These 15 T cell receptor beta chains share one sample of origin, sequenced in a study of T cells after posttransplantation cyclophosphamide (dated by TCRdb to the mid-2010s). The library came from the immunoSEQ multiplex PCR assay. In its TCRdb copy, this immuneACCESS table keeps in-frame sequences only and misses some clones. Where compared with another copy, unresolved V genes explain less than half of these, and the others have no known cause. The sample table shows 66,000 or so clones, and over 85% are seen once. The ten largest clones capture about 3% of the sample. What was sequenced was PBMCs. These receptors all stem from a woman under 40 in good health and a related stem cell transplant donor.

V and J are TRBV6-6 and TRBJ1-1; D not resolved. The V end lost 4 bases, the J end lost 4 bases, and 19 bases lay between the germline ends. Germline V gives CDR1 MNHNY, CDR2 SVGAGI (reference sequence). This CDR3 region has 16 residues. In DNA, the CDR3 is TGTGCCAGCAGTTTCGGAGGGTTTGGAGTGAGCACTGAAGCTTTCTTT. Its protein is CASSFGGFGVSTEAFF.

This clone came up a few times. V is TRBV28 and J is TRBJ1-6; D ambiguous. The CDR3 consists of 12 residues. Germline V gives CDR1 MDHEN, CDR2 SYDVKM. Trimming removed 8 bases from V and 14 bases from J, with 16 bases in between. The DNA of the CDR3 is TGTGCCAGCGGACCCCCTTACGAAACCCTCCACTTT. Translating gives CASGPPYETLHF.

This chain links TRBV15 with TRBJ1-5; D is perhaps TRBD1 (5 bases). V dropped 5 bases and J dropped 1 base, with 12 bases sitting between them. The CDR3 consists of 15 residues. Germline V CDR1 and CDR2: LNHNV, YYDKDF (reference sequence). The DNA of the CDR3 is TGTGCCACCAGCGGCGGACGGGACAGCAATCAGCCCCAGCATTTT. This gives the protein CATSGGRDSNQPQHF.

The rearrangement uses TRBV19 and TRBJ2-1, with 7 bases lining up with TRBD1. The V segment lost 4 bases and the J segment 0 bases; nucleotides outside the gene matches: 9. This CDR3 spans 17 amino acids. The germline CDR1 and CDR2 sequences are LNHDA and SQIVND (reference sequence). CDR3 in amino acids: CASSRGGLTSSYNEQFF. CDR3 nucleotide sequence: TGTGCCAGTAGTAGAGGGGGCTTAACCAGCTCCTACAATGAGCAGTTCTTC. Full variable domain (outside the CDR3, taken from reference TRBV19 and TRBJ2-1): DGGITQSPKYLFRKEGQNVTLSCEQNLNHDAMYWYRQDPGQGLRLIYYSQIVNDFQKGDIAEGYSVSREKKESFPLTVTSAQKNPTAFYLCASSRGGLTSSYNEQFFGPGTRLTVL.

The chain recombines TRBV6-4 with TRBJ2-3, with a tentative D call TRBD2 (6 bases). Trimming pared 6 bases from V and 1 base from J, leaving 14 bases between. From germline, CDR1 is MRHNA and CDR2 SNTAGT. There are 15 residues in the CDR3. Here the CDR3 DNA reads TGTGCCAGCAGCTTGCGGGGAGGTGGCACAGATACGCAGTATTTT. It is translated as CASSLRGGGTDTQYF.

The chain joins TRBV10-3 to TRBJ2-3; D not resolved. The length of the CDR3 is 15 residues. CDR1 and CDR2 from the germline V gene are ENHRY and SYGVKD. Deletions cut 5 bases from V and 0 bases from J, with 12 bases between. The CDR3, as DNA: TGTGCCATCAGTTTAGGTCACCCTAGCACAGATACGCAGTATTTT. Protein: CAISLGHPSTDTQYF.

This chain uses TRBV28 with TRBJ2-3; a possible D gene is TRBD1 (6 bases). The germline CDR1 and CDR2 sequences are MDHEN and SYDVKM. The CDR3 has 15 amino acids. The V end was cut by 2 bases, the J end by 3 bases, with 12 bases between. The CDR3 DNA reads TGTGCCAGCAGTTTAAGGGGGACCTTAACAGATACGCAGTATTTT. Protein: CASSLRGTLTDTQYF.

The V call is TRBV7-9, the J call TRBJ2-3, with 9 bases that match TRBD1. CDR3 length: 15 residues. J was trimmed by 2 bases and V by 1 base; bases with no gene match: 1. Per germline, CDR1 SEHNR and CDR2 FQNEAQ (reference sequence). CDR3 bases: TGTGCCAGCAGCTTAGGGGACAGGGACACAGATACGCAGTATTTT. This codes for CASSLGDRDTDTQYF.

This chain's CDR3 is CSVTGTGQETQYF. CDR3 nucleotides: TGCAGCGTTACTGGGACAGGGCAAGAGACCCAGTACTTC. The chain links TRBV29-1 to TRBJ2-5, with TRBD1 matching over 9 bases. The CDR3 totals 13 residues. V lost 5 bases to trimming and J lost 2 bases; unmatched junction nucleotides: 3. The germline gives CDR1 SQVTM, CDR2 ANQGSEA.

The CDR3 DNA sequence: TGTGCCAGCAGCTCCTCCCGAACCCTAGCGGGAGAGCAGTTCTTC. Its protein is CASSSSRTLAGEQFF. The rearrangement uses TRBV7-3 and TRBJ2-1; 9 bases match TRBD2. Germline loops: CDR1 SGHTA, CDR2 FQGTGA. The CDR3 length is 15 residues. J lost 10 bases, V lost 4 bases, and 11 bases had no gene match.

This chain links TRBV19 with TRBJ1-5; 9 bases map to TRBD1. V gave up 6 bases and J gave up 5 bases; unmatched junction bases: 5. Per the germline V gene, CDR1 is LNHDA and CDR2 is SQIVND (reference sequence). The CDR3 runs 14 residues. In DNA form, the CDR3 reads TGTGCCAGTAGCCCGGGACAGGGCTATCAGCCCCAGCATTTT. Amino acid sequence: CASSPGQGYQPQHF. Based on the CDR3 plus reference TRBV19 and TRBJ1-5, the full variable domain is DGGITQSPKYLFRKEGQNVTLSCEQNLNHDAMYWYRQDPGQGLRLIYYSQIVNDFQKGDIAEGYSVSREKKESFPLTVTSAQKNPTAFYLCASSPGQGYQPQHFGDGTRLSIL.

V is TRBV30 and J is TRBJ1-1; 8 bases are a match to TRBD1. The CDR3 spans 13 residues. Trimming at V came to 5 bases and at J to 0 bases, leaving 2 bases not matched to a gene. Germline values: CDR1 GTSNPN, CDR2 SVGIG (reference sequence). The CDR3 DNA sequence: TGTGCCTGGGACAGGGGTCTGAACACTGAAGCTTTCTTT. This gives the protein CAWDRGLNTEAFF.

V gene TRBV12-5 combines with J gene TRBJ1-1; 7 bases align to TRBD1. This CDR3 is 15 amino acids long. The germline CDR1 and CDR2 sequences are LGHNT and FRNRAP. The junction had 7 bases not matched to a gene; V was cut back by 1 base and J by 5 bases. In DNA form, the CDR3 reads TGTGCTAGTGGTTTGGCGACAGGGAGGATAACTGAAGCTTTCTTT. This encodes CASGLATGRITEAFF.

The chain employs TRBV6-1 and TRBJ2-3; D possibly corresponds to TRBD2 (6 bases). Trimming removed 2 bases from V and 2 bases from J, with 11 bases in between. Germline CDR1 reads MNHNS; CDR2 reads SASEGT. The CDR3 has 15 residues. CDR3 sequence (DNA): TGTGCCAGCAGTGAACGGCGGGGCCTCACAGATACGCAGTATTTT. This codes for CASSERRGLTDTQYF.

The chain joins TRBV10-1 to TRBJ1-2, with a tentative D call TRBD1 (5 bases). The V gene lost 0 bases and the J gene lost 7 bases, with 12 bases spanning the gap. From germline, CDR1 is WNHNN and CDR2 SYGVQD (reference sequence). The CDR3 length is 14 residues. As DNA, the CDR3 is TGCGCCAGCAGTGAGTCCGGGCGGGACCGTGGCTACACCTTC. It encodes CASSESGRDRGYTF.